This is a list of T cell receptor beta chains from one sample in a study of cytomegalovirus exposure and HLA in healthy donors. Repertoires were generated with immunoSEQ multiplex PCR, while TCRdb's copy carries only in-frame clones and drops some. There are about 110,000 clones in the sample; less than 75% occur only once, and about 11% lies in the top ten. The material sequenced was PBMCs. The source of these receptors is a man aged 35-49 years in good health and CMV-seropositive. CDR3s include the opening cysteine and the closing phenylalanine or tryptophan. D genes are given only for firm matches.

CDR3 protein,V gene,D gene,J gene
CASSSGLAGETQYF,TRBV7-7,TRBD2,TRBJ2-5
CASSPLIRDEQFF,TRBV18,.,TRBJ2-1
CASSLALGGTDTQYF,TRBV5-1,.,TRBJ2-3
CASSGRGGNQPQHF,TRBV6-1,.,TRBJ1-5
CASSRGTENTGELFF,TRBV4-1,.,TRBJ2-2
CASSLGGAGNQPQHF,TRBV5-1,TRBD1,TRBJ1-5
CASSLGLSYEQYF,TRBV7-2,TRBD2,TRBJ2-7
CASSPLEHEQYF,TRBV28,.,TRBJ2-7
CASSAGTDQETQYF,TRBV11-3,TRBD1,TRBJ2-5
CASSPQPSGRNYNEQFF,TRBV27,TRBD2,TRBJ2-1
CASSSGTGVYEQYF,TRBV6-5,TRBD1,TRBJ2-7
CASSSGQGDVLGGYTF,TRBV7-8,TRBD1,TRBJ1-2
CASFHRELITDTQYF,TRBV13,.,TRBJ2-3
CASLRDRVQETQYF,TRBV10-2,TRBD1,TRBJ2-5
CASSPSYNTEAFF,TRBV7-2,.,TRBJ1-1
CASRTGTKNTEAFF,TRBV6-1,.,TRBJ1-1
CASSLIEGPQPQHF,TRBV7-2,.,TRBJ1-5
CASRLTGGTEAFF,TRBV6-5,TRBD1,TRBJ1-1
CASSVEGGKWADTQYF,TRBV9,.,TRBJ2-3
CASSLAIAANTGELFF,TRBV5-1,.,TRBJ2-2
CASSPHPGQGVNEQFF,TRBV4-1,TRBD1,TRBJ2-1
CASSQDGTGGYNEQFF,TRBV4-2,TRBD2,TRBJ2-1
CASHRAGQPQHF,TRBV27,.,TRBJ1-5
CASSKFGREGTEAFF,TRBV21-1,.,TRBJ1-1
CASSRGGIGNNEKLFF,TRBV7-2,.,TRBJ1-4
CASGQGGNEQFF,TRBV7-9,TRBD1,TRBJ2-1
CARSPTRDSTYGYTF,TRBV5-3,TRBD1,TRBJ1-2
CASSPSPGELFF,TRBV28,.,TRBJ2-2
CASSSGGGNQPQHF,TRBV28,.,TRBJ1-5
CASTIFRDRGYGYTF,TRBV19,TRBD1,TRBJ1-2
CASSLIPTGVGDQPQHF,TRBV28,TRBD1,TRBJ1-5
CASSLTSDYNEQFF,TRBV27,TRBD2,TRBJ2-1
CASSGTSTYTKETQYF,TRBV6-1,.,TRBJ2-5
CASRNPGGAGELFF,TRBV6-5,TRBD2,TRBJ2-2
CASTLTGSNTGELFF,TRBV2,TRBD1,TRBJ2-2
CASTNLADNTGELFF,TRBV19,TRBD2,TRBJ2-2
CASSLGTGEGNTIYF,TRBV7-7,TRBD1,TRBJ1-3
CASSIQGGQPQHF,TRBV19,.,TRBJ1-5
CASSLDNEAFF,TRBV5-1,.,TRBJ1-1
CAISEPTSGKGYEQYF,TRBV10-3,TRBD2,TRBJ2-7
CASSYRDGGELFF,TRBV7-9,.,TRBJ2-2
CASSLPSGSTDTQYF,TRBV5-6,TRBD2,TRBJ2-3
CSVEDLQGDYGYTF,TRBV29-1,.,TRBJ1-2
CASLARGPYGYTF,TRBV5-8,.,TRBJ1-2
CASSDQGGGTSGSYEQYF,TRBV6-1,TRBD2,TRBJ2-7
CASSPLAATNEKLFF,TRBV11-2,.,TRBJ1-4
CASSEYIDRGLNEQYF,TRBV25-1,TRBD1,TRBJ2-7
CASSVVPSGGSEQFF,TRBV9,TRBD2,TRBJ2-1
CASSYVASGRREQYF,TRBV6-5,TRBD2,TRBJ2-7
CASSFTGGSYNEQFF,TRBV7-6,TRBD1,TRBJ2-1
CACYPGQGAYEQYF,TRBV30,TRBD1,TRBJ2-7
CASSLERDTDTQYF,TRBV7-2,TRBD2,TRBJ2-3
CASSQDWGQRQETQYF,TRBV4-1,TRBD1,TRBJ2-5
CASSSGLAGVGELETQYF,TRBV7-9,TRBD2,TRBJ2-5